This T cell receptor (beta chain) was sequenced for a study of blood T cell repertoires in COVID-19. Across the whole study: The cDNA or gDNA used as material had been derived from T cells, B-cell-depleted T cells, or PBMCs.

Germline CDR1 SEHNR, CDR2 FQNEAQ (reference sequence). This CDR3 region has 15 residues. Between the trimmed V and J ends, which lost 5 bases and 1 base, there was a span of 11 bases. Under the authors' procedure: Nucleated cell number was recorded as an estimate derived from reference gene primer amplification. TCRdb keeps only in-frame clones here, not all; method: immunoSEQ multiplex PCR. The V and J calls and the clone size are those of that table, but D and trimming were determined from the DNA. The sample consists of hundreds of thousands of clones, roughly 90% of them appearing once. The sequenced sample consisted of peripheral blood. The origin of this receptor is a woman aged 55-70 years with COVID-19, enrolled during active disease. The chain recombines TRBV7-9 with TRBJ2-2; D unresolved. The CDR3 region is CASSPRSVNTGELFF. The CDR3 bases are TGTGCCAGCAGCCCCCGATCAGTGAACACCGGGGAGCTGTTTTTT.